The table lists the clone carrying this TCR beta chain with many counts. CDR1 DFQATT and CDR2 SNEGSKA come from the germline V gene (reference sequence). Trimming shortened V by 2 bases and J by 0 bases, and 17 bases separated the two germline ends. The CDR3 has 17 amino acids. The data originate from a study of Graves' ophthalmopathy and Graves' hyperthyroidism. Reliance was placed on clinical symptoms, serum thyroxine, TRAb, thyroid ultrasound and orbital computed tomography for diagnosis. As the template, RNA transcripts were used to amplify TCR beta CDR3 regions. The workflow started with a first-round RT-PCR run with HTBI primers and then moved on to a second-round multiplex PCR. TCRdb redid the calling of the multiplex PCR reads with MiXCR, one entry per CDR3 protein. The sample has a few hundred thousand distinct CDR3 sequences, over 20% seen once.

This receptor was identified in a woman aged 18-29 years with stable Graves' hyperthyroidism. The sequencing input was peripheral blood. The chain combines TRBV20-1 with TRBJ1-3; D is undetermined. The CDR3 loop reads CSARSFGSPDSGNTIYF. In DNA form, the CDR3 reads TGCAGTGCTAGAAGTTTCGGCAGTCCCGACTCTGGAAACACCATATATTTT.